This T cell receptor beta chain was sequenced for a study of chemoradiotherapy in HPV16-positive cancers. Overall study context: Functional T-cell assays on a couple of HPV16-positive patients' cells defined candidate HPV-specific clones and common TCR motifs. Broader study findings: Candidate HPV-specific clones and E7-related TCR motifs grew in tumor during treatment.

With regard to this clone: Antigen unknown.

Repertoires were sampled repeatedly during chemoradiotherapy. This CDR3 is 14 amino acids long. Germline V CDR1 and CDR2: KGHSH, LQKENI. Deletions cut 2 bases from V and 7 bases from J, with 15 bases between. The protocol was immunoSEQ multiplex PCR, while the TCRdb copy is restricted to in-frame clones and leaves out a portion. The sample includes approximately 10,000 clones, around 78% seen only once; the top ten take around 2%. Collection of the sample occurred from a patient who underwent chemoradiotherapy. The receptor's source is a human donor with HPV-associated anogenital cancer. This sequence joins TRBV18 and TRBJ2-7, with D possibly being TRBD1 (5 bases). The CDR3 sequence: CASSPSRQGGEQYF. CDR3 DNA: TGTGCCAGCTCACCATCTCGGCAGGGCGGAGAGCAGTACTTC.